This entry is about one T cell receptor beta chain. Its specificity is not known. The authors used template switching to add a universal primer site and gave cDNA unique molecular identifiers. One entry per CDR3 protein results from TCRdb running MiXCR on the 5' RACE reads. The data show 350,000 to 500,000 distinct CDR3 sequences, with approximately 18% seen just once and less than 15% held by the top ten. This entry is derived from a study of identical twins. The CDR3 sequence is 17 residues long. The V gene's germline CDR1 is LGHDT and CDR2 YNNKEL (reference sequence). Trimming at V came to 4 bases and at J to 3 bases, leaving 13 bases not matched to a gene. Study conclusions and caveats: With beta out-of-frame sequences, excess sharing by twins was weaker. Clonotypes of the beta chain that were abundant in cord blood carried fewer insertions (memory repertoires showed none). Alpha sequences out of frame and shared by twins had excess low generation probability.

The V call is TRBV3-1, the J call TRBJ1-1, with TRBD1 identical over 8 bases. The TCR comes from a man in his forties or fifties in good health. Material for sequencing was naive T cells sorted from blood. CDR3 DNA sequence: TGTGCCAGCAGCCCCACGCTCAGGGGGCCATGGGACACTGAAGCTTTCTTT. Protein product: CASSPTLRGPWDTEAFF.